Below are 20 T cell receptor beta chains sequenced from a single sample in a study of blood T cell repertoires in COVID-19. Assay used: immunoSEQ multiplex PCR; TCRdb lists only in-frame clones, some missing. Altogether 250,000 to 300,000 clones are present, more than 80% being singletons, with the ten largest covering about 4%. The sample comprised peripheral blood. These receptors were obtained from a woman aged 40 to 50 with acute or convalescent COVID-19.

The V call is TRBV6-6, the J call TRBJ1-5; 11 bases fit TRBD1. This CDR3 spans 15 amino acids. J lost 4 bases, V lost 7 bases, and 6 bases had no gene match. Germline values: CDR1 MNHNY, CDR2 SVGAGI (reference sequence). This chain's CDR3 is CASTNGQGANQPQHF. The CDR3 DNA sequence: TGTGCCAGCACAAACGGACAGGGGGCTAATCAGCCCCAGCATTTT.

The chain is built from TRBV12-2 and TRBJ2-4; the table's D call of TRBD1 was not tested on the DNA. TRBV12-2 is a recognized pseudogene. CDR3 size: 15 residues. The CDR3 loop is CASRFRDTIEDIQYF. The CDR3 DNA follows: TGTGCAAGTCGCTTTCGGGACACCATAGAGGACATTCAGTACTTC.

This chain's CDR3 is CASSVTRGSGNTIYF. CDR3 coding DNA: TGTGCCAGCAGTGTGACCAGGGGGTCTGGAAACACCATATATTTT. The V gene is TRBV25-1, the J gene TRBJ1-3, with TRBD1 matching over 7 bases. This CDR3 comprises 15 residues. From germline, CDR1 is MGHDK and CDR2 SYGVNS. V shed 4 bases, J shed 1 base, and the junction held 4 bases outside the gene matches.

The rearrangement links TRBV6-2 or TRBV6-3 to TRBJ2-7; the match to TRBD2 covers 9 bases. The CDR3 has 13 amino acids. The ends lost 4 bases at V and 7 bases at J; junction bases unmatched: 5. Germline CDR1 and CDR2: MNHEY and SVGEGT. The CDR3 reads CASSWGLAREQYV. In nucleotides, the CDR3 is TGTGCCAGCAGTTGGGGACTAGCTAGGGAGCAGTACGTC.

The V and J genes are TRBV5-3 and TRBJ2-7, with 8 bases lining up with TRBD1. TRBV5-3 is labeled an ORF, and its function is uncertain. The CDR3 is 11 amino acids. Unmatched junction bases numbered 5, after V lost 4 bases and J lost 11 bases. CDR3 DNA sequence: TGTGCCAGAAGCCCAGGACAGGGTGAGTACGTC. It is translated as CARSPGQGEYV.

The chain employs TRBV2 and TRBJ1-3; no firm D call. The germline V and J ends were trimmed by 8 bases and 0 bases, with 8 bases remaining between them. The length of the CDR3 is 13 residues. Germline V lookup: CDR1 SNHLY, CDR2 FYNNEI. CDR3 protein: CASRVDSGNTIYF. The CDR3, as DNA: TGTGCCAGCCGGGTGGACTCTGGAAACACCATATATTTT.

This rearrangement joins TRBV5-4 to TRBJ1-2; a possible D gene is TRBD1 (5 bases). The germline CDR1 and CDR2 sequences are SGHNT and YYREEE (reference sequence). V was shortened by 4 bases and J by 8 bases, with 21 bases between the two germline ends. The CDR3 is 15 amino acids. The DNA for the CDR3 is TGTGCCAGCAGCAGCGGGACGGTCATAAAGGGGGGCTACACCTTC. Residues: CASSSGTVIKGGYTF.

The genes are TRBV4-2 and TRBJ1-4; TRBD1 agrees at 11 bases. The germline V gene encodes CDR1 LGHNA and CDR2 YNFKEQ. The CDR3 is 15 residues long. V was pared by 3 bases and J by 8 bases, with 5 bases of the junction left unmatched. The CDR3 region has the DNA TGTGCCAGCAGCCATGCCGGGACAGGGGGAGAAAAACTGTTTTTT. It specifies CASSHAGTGGEKLFF.

The rearrangement uses TRBV7-9 and TRBJ1-4, with 7 bases that match TRBD1. The CDR3 runs to 14 residues. V dropped 6 bases and J dropped 4; count of bases not matched to a gene: 5. The germline V gene has CDR1 SEHNR and CDR2 FQNEAQ (reference sequence). CDR3 bases: TGTGCCAGCAGTACCGGGGACAGTAATGAAAAACTGTTTTTT. It codes for CASSTGDSNEKLFF.

V gene TRBV18 combines with J gene TRBJ2-3; the match to TRBD1 covers 9 bases. Trimming cost V 6 bases and J 3 bases; bases outside gene matches: 7. CDR1 is KGHSH, CDR2 LQKENI, per germline. The CDR3 length is 15 residues. CDR3 loop: CASSPRDRVTDTQYF. CDR3 nucleotides: TGTGCCAGCTCGCCTAGGGACAGGGTTACAGATACGCAGTATTTT.

CDR3 loop: CAGVQGLAGGEDTQYF. The CDR3 coding sequence is TGTGCCGGAGTACAGGGACTAGCGGGGGGGGAAGATACGCAGTATTTT. The V and J genes are TRBV6-6 and TRBJ2-3; 16 nucleotides match TRBD2. Germline CDR1 MNHNY, CDR2 SVGAGI (reference sequence). After removal of 11 bases from V and 5 bases from J, the junction contained 10 bases not matched to a gene. This CDR3 is built from 16 residues.

The chain links TRBV7-8 to TRBJ1-1; 7 nucleotides align to TRBD1. The germline V gene encodes CDR1 SGHVS and CDR2 FQNEAQ. This CDR3 contains 12 residues. The V and J ends lost 5 bases and 5 bases, in that order; junction bases with no gene match: 2. The CDR3 bases are TGTGCCAGCAGCGAGGGGGCAACTGAAGCTTTCTTT. Translation gives CASSEGATEAFF.

Worth noting for this clone: Other nucleotide sequences from this sample produce the same CDR3. Here the CDR3 reads CASSPALNTGELFF. CDR3 DNA: TGTGCCAGCTCACCCGCGCTGAACACCGGGGAGCTGTTTTTT. The rearrangement uses TRBV18 and TRBJ2-2; D ambiguous. This CDR3 region has 14 residues. The V gene lost 3 bases and the J gene lost 1 base, with 6 bases spanning the gap. Germline V gene data show CDR1 as KGHSH and CDR2 as LQKENI.

The chain carries TRBV19 and TRBJ1-6; the match to TRBD1 covers 9 bases. There are 16 residues in the CDR3. Losses at the gene ends were 7 bases for V and 1 base for J; bases not matched to a gene: 5. CDR1 is LNHDA and CDR2 is SQIVND in the germline V gene (reference sequence). Here the CDR3 DNA reads TGTGCCAGTAAGGACAGGGGCAGATCCTATAATTCACCCCTCCACTTT. It yields the protein CASKDRGRSYNSPLHF.

The chain combines TRBV7-9 with TRBJ2-1; 8 bases are shared with TRBD2. Unmatched junction bases numbered 1, after V lost 1 base and J lost 2 bases. Germline CDR1 SEHNR, CDR2 FQNEAQ (reference sequence). There are 15 residues in the CDR3. The CDR3 reads CASSLVRGAYNEQFF. The DNA of the CDR3 is TGTGCCAGCAGCTTAGTGCGGGGGGCCTACAATGAGCAGTTCTTC.

This clone was seen only a few times. The J gene is TRBJ1-5, the V gene TRBV2; 9 bases align to TRBD1. CDR3 length: 14 residues. Germline V gives CDR1 SNHLY, CDR2 FYNNEI. V lost 6 bases to trimming and J lost 1 base; unmatched junction nucleotides: 1. The CDR3 sequence: CASSDRGSNQPQHF. CDR3 in DNA: TGTGCCAGCAGCGACAGGGGGAGCAATCAGCCCCAGCATTTT.

This clone was counted only a few times. This chain's CDR3 is CATSGGWEKLFF. CDR3 nucleotides: TGTGCCACGAGTGGGGGCTGGGAAAAACTGTTTTTT. This rearrangement joins TRBV25-1 to TRBJ1-4, with D maybe TRBD1 (6 bases). V lost 10 bases and J lost 8, with 14 bases in between. The CDR3 is made up of 12 amino acids. Germline CDR1 MGHDK, CDR2 SYGVNS.

V usage is TRBV7-9 and J usage is TRBJ1-2; tentative D call: TRBD1 (5 bases). The CDR3 is 14 residues long. V gave up 3 bases and J gave up 8 bases, with 16 bases separating them. Germline V gives CDR1 SEHNR, CDR2 FQNEAQ (reference sequence). CDR3 coding DNA: TGTGCCAGCAGCTTCTCTCTACAGGCGGACGGCTACACCTTC. Translating it yields CASSFSLQADGYTF.

This clone was seen a few times. The V call is TRBV9, the J call TRBJ1-1; TRBD1 is a possible D gene (6 bases). Germline CDR1 SGDLS, CDR2 YYNGEE. This CDR3 contains 15 residues. The ends were cut back, 0 bases at V and 0 bases at J, with 9 bases in the middle. CDR3 sequence (DNA): TGTGCCAGCAGCGTAGGTAAGGGGGTGAACACTGAAGCTTTCTTT. Translating it yields CASSVGKGVNTEAFF.

The rearrangement joins TRBV9 to TRBJ2-7, with D tentatively TRBD2 (6 bases). The CDR3 is 14 residues long. Germline V gives CDR1 SGDLS, CDR2 YYNGEE. V was trimmed by 0 bases and J by 4 bases, leaving 11 bases between them. The chain's CDR3 is CASSVGGVGYEQYV. CDR3 sequence (DNA): TGTGCCAGCAGCGTAGGCGGGGTCGGGTACGAGCAGTACGTC.